This T cell receptor (beta chain) was sequenced during a study of breast tumors, draining lymph nodes, adjacent tissues. This clonotype was recorded at least ten times. The antigen is unknown. The CDR3 extends over 12 amino acids. V lost 4 bases and J lost 3, with 7 bases in between. Germline assignment: CDR1 SQVTM and CDR2 ANQGSEA. MiXCR was run by TCRdb on the multiplex PCR reads, yielding one entry per CDR3 protein. The table records approximately 22,000 distinct CDR3 sequences, 32% of them present only once. General observations from the study: Compared with lymph nodes, tumors were less diverse; compared with nontumor tissue, more. That most tumor T cells come from lymph nodes remained unproven. Compared with basal-like, luminal-like tumors shared significantly more repertoire with nontumor tissue.

Sequenced: breast tumor tissue. The gene calls are TRBV29-1 and TRBJ1-5, with TRBD1 as a possible D gene (5 bases). The TCR comes from a female donor with breast cancer. Some clones in this sample may be carry-over from other donors' samples. The CDR3 protein is CSVGDPNQPQHF. The CDR3 DNA sequence: TGCAGCGTTGGGGACCCCAATCAGCCCCAGCATTTT.